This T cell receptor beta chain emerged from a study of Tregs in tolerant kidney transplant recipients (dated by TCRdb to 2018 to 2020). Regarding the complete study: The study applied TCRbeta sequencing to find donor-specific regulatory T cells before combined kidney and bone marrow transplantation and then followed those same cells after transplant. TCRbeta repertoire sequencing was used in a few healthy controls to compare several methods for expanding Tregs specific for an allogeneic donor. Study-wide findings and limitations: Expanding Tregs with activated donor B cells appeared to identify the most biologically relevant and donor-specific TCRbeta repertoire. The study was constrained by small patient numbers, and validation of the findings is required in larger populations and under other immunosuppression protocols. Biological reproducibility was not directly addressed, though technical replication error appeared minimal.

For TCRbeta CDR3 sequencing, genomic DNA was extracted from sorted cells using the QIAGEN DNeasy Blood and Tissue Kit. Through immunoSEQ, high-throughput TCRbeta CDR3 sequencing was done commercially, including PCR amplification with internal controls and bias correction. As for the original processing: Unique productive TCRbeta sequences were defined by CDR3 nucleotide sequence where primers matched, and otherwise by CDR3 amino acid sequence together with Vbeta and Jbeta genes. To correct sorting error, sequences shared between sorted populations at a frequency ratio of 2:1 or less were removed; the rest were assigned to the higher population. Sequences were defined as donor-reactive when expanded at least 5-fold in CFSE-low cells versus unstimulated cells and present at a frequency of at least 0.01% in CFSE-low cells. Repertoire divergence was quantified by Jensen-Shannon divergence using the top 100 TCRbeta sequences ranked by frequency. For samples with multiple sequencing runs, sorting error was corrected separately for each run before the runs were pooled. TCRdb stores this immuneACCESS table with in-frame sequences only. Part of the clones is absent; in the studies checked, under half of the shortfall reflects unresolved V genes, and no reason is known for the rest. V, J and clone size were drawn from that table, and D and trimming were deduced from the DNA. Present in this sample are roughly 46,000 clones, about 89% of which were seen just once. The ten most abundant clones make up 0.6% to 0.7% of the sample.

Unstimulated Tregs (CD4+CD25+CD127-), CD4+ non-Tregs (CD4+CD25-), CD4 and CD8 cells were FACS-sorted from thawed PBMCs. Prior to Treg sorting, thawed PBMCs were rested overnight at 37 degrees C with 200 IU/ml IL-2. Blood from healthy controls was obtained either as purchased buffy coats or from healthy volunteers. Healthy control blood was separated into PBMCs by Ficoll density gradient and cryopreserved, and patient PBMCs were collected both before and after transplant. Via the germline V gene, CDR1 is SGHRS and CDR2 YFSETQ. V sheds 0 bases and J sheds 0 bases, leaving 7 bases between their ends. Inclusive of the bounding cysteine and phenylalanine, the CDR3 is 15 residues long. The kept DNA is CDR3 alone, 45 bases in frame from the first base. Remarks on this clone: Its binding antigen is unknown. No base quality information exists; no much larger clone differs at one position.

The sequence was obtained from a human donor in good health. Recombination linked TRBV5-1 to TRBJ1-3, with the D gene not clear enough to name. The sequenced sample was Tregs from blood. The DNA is TGCGCCAGCAGCTTGGGTCAGTACTCTGGAAACACCATATATTTT. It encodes CASSLGQYSGNTIYF.